This TCR beta chain was obtained from a study of T-cell memory formation after mild COVID-19. Study at large: Clusters were largely donor specific. Broader study findings: That cross-reactive memory joined was suggested by some responding clones appearing in pre-infection memory.

V shed 5 bases and J shed 9 bases, with 11 bases lying between them. Per germline, CDR1 LNHDA and CDR2 SQIVND (reference sequence). The CDR3 is made up of 12 amino acids. Employing constant-segment primers, 5'RACE generated TCR alpha and TCR beta cDNA libraries bearing sample barcodes and UMIs. One entry per CDR3 protein, called by TCRdb with MiXCR from the 5' RACE reads. The repertoire holds about 200,000 distinct CDR3 sequences, with 9.5% as singletons. The table lists this clonotype with a few counts. Antigen unknown. V is TRBV19 and J is TRBJ2-1, with D perhaps TRBD2 (6 bases). Sequenced material: PBMCs or a T cell subset sorted from them (not recorded which). The receptor was derived from a man aged 18-30 years who had mild COVID-19 (a few samples of this study predate the infection). Cell type and time point are not known. The CDR3 spells CASSGDSTEQFF. The DNA of the CDR3 is TGTGCCAGTAGTGGGGACTCGACTGAGCAGTTCTTC.